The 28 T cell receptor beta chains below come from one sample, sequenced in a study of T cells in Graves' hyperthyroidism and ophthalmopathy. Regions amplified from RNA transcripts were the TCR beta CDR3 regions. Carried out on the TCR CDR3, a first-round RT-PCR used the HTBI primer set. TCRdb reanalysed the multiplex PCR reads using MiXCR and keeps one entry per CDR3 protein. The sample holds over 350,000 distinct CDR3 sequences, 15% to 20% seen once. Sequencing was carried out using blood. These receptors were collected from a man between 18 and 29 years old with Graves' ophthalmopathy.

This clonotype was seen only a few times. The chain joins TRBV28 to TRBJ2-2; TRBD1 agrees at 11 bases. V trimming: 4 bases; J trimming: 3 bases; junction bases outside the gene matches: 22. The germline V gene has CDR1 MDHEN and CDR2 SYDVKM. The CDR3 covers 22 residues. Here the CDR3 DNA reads TGTGCCAGCAGTTCCCCTCAGCGGACAGGGGGCCGGAGGGCGGGGGACACCGGGGAGCTGTTTTTT. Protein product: CASSSPQRTGGRRAGDTGELFF.

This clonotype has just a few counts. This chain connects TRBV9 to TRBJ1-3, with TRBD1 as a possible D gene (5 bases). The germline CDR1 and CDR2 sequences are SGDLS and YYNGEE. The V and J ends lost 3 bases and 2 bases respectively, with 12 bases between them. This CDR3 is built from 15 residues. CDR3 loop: CASSANRGAGNTIYF. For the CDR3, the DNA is TGTGCCAGCAGCGCCAACCGGGGGGCTGGAAACACCATATATTTT.

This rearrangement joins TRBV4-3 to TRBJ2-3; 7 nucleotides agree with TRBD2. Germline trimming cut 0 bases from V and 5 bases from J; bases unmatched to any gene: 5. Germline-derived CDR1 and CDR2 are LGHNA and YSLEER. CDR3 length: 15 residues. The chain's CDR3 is CASSQDGRGIDTQYF. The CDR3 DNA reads TGCGCCAGCAGCCAAGATGGGCGGGGGATAGATACGCAGTATTTT.

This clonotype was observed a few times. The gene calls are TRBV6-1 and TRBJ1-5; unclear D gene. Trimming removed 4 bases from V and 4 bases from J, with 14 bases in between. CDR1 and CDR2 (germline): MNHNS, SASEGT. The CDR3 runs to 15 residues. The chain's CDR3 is CASSVRAAENQPQHF. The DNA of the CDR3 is TGTGCCAGCAGTGTTAGGGCCGCGGAGAATCAGCCCCAGCATTTT.

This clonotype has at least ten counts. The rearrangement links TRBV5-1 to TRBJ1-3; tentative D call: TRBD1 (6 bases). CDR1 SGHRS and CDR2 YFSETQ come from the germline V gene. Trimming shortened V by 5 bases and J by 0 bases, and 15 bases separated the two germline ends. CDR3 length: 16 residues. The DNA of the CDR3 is TGCGCCAGCAGTGCCACAGGGACTTTCTCTGGAAACACCATATATTTT. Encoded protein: CASSATGTFSGNTIYF.

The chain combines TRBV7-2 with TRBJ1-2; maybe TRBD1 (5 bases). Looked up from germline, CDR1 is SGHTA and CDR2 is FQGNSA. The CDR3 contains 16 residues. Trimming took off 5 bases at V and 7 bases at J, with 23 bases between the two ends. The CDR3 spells CASSTSRDRHLVGYTF. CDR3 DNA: TGTGCCAGCAGCACCAGCCGGGACCGCCACCTTGTTGGCTACACCTTC.

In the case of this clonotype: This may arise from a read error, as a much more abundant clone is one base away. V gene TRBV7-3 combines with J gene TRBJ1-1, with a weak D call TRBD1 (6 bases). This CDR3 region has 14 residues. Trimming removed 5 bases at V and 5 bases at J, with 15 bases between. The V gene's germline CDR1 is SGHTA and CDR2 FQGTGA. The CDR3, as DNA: TGTGCCAGCAGCACAAAAGGGGGGACTACTGAAGCTTTCTTT. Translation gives CASSTKGGTTEAFF. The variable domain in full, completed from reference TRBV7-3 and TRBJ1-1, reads GAGVSQTPSNKVTEKGKYVELRCDPISGHTALYWYRQSLGQGPEFLIYFQGTGAADDSGLPNDRFFAVRPEGSVSTLKIQRTERGDSAVYLCASSTKGGTTEAFFGQGTRLTVV.

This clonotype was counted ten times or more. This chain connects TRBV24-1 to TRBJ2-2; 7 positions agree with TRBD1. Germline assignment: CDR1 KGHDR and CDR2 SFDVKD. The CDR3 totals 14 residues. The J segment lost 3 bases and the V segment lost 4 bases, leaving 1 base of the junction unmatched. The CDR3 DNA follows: TGTGCCACCAGTGACGGGACAGACACCGGGGAGCTGTTTTTT. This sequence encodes CATSDGTDTGELFF.

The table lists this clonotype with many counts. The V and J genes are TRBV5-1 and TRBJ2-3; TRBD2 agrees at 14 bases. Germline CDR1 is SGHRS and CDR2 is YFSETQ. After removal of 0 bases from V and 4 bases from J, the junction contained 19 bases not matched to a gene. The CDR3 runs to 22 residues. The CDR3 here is CASSLGLQPGLAGARRADTQYF. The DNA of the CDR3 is TGCGCCAGCAGCTTGGGCCTTCAACCGGGACTAGCGGGGGCCCGGCGGGCAGATACGCAGTATTTT.

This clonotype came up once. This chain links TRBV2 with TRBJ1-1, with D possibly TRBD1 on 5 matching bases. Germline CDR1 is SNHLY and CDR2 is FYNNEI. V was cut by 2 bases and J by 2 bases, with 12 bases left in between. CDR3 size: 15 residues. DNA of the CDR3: TGTGCCAGCAGTGAACCCCGGGACTTAAACACTGAAGCTTTCTTT. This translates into CASSEPRDLNTEAFF.

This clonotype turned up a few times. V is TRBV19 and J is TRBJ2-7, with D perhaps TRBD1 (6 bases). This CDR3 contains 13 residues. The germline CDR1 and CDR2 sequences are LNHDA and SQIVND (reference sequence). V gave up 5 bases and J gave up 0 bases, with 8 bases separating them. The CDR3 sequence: CASSRDNSYEQYF. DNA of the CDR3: TGTGCCAGTAGTCGGGACAACTCCTACGAGCAGTACTTC.

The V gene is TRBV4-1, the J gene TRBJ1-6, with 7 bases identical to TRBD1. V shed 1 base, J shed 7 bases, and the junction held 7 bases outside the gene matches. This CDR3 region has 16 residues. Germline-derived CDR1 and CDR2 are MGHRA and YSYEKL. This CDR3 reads CASSQGLVTGNSPLHF. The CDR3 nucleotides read TGCGCCAGCAGCCAAGGCTTGGTGACAGGGAATTCACCCCTCCACTTT.

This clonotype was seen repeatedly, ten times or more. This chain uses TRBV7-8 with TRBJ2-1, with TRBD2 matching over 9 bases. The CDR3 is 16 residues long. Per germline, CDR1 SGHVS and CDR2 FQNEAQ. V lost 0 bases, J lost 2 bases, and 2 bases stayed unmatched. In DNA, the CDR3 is TGTGCCAGCAGCTTAGCTGTAGCGGGGGCCTACAATGAGCAGTTCTTC. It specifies CASSLAVAGAYNEQFF.

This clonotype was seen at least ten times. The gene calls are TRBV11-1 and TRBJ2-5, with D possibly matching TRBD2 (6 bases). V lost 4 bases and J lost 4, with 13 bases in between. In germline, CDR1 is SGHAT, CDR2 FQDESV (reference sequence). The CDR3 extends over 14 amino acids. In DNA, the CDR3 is TGTGCCAGCAGCTCCCGGGAGAATGGAGAGACCCAGTACTTC. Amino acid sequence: CASSSRENGETQYF. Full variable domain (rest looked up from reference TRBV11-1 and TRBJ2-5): EAEVAQSPRYKITEKSQAVAFWCDPISGHATLYWYRQILGQGPELLVQFQDESVVDDSQLPKDRFSAERLKGVDSTLKIQPAELGDSAMYLCASSSRENGETQYFGPGTRLLVL.

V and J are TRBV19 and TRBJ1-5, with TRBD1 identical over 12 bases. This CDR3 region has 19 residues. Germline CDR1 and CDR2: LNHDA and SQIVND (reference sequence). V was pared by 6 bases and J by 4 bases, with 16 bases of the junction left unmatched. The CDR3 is CASSLWDRGLDGGNQPQHF. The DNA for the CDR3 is TGTGCCAGTAGCCTTTGGGACAGGGGGCTTGATGGCGGGAATCAGCCCCAGCATTTT.

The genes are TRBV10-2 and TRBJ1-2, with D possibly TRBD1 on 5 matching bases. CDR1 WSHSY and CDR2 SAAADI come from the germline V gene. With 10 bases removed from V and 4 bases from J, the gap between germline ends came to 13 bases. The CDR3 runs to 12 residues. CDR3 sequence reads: CATWGGPYGYTF. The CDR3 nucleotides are TGCGCCACCTGGGGGGGACCCTATGGCTACACCTTC.

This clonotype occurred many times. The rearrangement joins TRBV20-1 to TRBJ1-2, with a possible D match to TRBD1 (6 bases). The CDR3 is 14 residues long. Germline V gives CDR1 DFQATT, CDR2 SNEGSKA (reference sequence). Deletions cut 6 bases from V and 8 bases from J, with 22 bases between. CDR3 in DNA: TGCAGTGCGAAGAGCCAACAGGGACACGAGGGCTACACCTTC. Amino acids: CSAKSQQGHEGYTF.

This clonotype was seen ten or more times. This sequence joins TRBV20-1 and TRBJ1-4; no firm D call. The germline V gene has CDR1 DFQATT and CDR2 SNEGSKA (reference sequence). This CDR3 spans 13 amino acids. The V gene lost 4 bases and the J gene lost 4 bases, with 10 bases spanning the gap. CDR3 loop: CSAKPPYNEKLFF. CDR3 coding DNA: TGCAGTGCTAAGCCCCCATATAATGAAAAACTGTTTTTT.

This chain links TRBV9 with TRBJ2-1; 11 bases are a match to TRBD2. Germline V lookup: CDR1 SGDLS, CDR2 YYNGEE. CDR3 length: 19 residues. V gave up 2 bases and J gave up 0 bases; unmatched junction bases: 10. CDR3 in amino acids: CASSVSSGGLIRSYNEQFF. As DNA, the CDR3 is TGTGCCAGCAGCGTGTCTAGCGGGGGGCTAATTCGCTCCTACAATGAGCAGTTCTTC.

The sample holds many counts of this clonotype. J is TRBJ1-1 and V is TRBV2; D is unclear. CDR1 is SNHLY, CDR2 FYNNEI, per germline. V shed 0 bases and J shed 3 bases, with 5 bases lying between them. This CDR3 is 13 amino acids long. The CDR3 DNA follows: TGTGCCAGCAGTGAAGCTGACTACACTGAAGCTTTCTTT. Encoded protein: CASSEADYTEAFF.

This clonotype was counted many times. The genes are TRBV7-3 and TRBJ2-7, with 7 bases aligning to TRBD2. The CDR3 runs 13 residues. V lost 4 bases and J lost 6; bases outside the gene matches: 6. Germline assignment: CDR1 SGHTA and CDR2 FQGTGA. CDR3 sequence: CASSSGEGGEQYF. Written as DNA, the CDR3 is TGTGCCAGCAGCTCGGGGGAGGGAGGCGAGCAGTACTTC. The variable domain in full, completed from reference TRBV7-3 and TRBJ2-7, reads GAGVSQTPSNKVTEKGKYVELRCDPISGHTALYWYRQSLGQGPEFLIYFQGTGAADDSGLPNDRFFAVRPEGSVSTLKIQRTERGDSAVYLCASSSGEGGEQYFGPGTRLTVT.

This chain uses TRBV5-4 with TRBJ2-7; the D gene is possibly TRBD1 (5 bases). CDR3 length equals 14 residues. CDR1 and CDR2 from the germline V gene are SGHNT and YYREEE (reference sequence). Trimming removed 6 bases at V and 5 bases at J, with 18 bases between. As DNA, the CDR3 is TGTGCCAGCACCGTAGACAGCGTCTGGGACGAGCAGTACTTC. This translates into CASTVDSVWDEQYF. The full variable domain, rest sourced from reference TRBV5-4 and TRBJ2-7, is ETGVTQSPTHLIKTRGQQVTLRCSSQSGHNTVSWYQQALGQGPQFIFQYYREEENGRGNFPPRFSGLQFPNYSSELNVNALELDDSALYLCASTVDSVWDEQYFGPGTRLTVT.

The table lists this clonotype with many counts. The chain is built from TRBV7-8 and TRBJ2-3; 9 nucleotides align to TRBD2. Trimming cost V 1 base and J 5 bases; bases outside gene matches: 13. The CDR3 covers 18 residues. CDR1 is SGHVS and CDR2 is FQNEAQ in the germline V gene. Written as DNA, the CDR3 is TGTGCCAGCAGCTTAGTACCGCGGGGGGGATCTGTTAAAGATACGCAGTATTTT. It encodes CASSLVPRGGSVKDTQYF.

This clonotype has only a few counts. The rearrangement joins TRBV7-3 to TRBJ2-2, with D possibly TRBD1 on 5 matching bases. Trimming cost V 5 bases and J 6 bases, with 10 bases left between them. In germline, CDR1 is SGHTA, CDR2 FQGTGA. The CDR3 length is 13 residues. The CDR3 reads CASSPLGAGELFF. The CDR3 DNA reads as TGTGCCAGCAGCCCCCTAGGGGCCGGGGAGCTGTTTTTT.

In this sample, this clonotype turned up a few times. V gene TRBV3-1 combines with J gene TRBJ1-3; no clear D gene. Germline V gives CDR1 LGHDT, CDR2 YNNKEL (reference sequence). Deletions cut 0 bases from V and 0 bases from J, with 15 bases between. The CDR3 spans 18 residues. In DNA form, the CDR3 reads TGTGCCAGCAGCCAAGAGCTTCCCAGACACCACTCTGGAAACACCATATATTTT. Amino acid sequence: CASSQELPRHHSGNTIYF.

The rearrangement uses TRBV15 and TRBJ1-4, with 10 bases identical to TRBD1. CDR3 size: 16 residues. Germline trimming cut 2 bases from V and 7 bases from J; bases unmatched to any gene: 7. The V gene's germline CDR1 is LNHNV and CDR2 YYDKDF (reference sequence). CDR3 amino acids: CATSRISGTGVEKLFF. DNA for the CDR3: TGTGCCACCAGCAGAATTTCCGGGACAGGGGTTGAAAAACTGTTTTTT.

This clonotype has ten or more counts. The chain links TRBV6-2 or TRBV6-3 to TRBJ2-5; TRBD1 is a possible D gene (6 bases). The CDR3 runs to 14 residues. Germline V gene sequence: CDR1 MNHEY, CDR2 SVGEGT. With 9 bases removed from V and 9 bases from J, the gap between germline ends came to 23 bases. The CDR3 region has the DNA TGTGCCAGTGGCCCACCAGGGACAACCCCGGCCCAGTACTTC. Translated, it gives CASGPPGTTPAQYF.

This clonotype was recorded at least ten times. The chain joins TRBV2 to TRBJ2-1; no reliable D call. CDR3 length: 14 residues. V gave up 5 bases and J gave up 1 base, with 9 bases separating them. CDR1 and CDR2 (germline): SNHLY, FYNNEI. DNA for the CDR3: TGTGCCAGCAGTTCCCTGGCATCCTACAATGAGCAGTTCTTC. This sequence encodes CASSSLASYNEQFF. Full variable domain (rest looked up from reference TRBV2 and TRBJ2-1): EPEVTQTPSHQVTQMGQEVILRCVPISNHLYFYWYRQILGQKVEFLVSFYNNEISEKSEIFDDQFSVERPDGSNFTLKIRSTKLEDSAMYFCASSSLASYNEQFFGPGTRLTVL.